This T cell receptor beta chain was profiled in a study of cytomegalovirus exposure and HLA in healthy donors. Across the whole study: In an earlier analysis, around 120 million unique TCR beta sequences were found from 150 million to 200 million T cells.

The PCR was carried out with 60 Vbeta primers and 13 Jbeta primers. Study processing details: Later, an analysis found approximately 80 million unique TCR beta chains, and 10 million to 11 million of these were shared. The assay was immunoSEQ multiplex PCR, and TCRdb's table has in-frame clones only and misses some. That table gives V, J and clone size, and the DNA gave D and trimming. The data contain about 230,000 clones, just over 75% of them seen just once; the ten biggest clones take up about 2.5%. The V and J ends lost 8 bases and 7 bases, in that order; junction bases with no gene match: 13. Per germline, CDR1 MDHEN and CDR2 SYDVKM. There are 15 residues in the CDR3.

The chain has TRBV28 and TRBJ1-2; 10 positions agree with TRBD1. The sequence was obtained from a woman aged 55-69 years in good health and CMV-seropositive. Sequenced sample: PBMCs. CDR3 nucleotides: TGTGCCAGCGGTTCCCCCGGGACAGGGGATTCTGGCTACACCTTC. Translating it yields CASGSPGTGDSGYTF.